Each of the 2 T cell receptor beta chains below was sequenced from the same sample in a study of response to subunit inactivated influenza vaccine. MiXCR, run by TCRdb on the RT-PCR reads, gives a single entry per CDR3 protein. The sample contains around 200,000 distinct CDR3 sequences, approximately 15% of which appear only once. The sequencing here drew on CD8+ T cells sorted from PBMCs, taken 5 to 6 days after vaccination. The receptors come from a man over 45 who received an inactivated influenza vaccine.

V usage is TRBV6-1 and J usage is TRBJ2-2; TRBD2 agrees at 11 bases. J gave up 0 bases and V 5 bases, and 5 bases lay outside the gene matches. Germline V gene data show CDR1 as MNHNS and CDR2 as SASEGT. This CDR3 has 17 amino acids. The CDR3 bases are TGTGCCAGCAGTCCGCCGGGACTAGCGGCGAACACCGGGGAGCTGTTTTTT. Translated, it gives CASSPPGLAANTGELFF.

This clonotype came up a few times. This rearrangement joins TRBV7-2 to TRBJ2-5; the D gene is possibly TRBD1 (5 bases). Germline lookup yields CDR1 SGHTA and CDR2 FQGNSA. Trimming took 4 bases from V and 2 from J, leaving 14 bases between them. CDR3 length: 15 amino acids. Here the CDR3 reads CASSSTTGFQETQYF. CDR3 coding DNA: TGTGCCAGCAGCTCCACAACAGGTTTTCAAGAGACCCAGTACTTC. The variable domain in full, with the rest retrieved from reference TRBV7-2 and TRBJ2-5, is GAGVSQSPSNKVTEKGKDVELRCDPISGHTALYWYRQSLGQGLEFLIYFQGNSAPDKSGLPSDRFSAERTGGSVSTLTIQRTQQEDSAVYLCASSSTTGFQETQYFGPGTRLLVL.